Shown below are 22 T cell receptor beta chains from a single sample sequenced in a study of cytomegalovirus exposure and HLA in healthy donors. Both 60 Vbeta primers and 13 Jbeta primers went into the PCR. Generated by immunoSEQ multiplex PCR, the TCRdb table keeps only in-frame clones and is missing some. The sample consists of under 200,000 clones, approximately 78% of them appearing once. Source material: PBMCs. The receptors shown here come from a woman between 18 and 29 years old in good health and CMV-seronegative.

The gene calls are TRBV19 and TRBJ2-6; TRBD1 matches 7 bases. The CDR3 covers 21 residues. V lost 0 bases, J lost 0 bases, and 14 bases stayed unmatched. The germline V gene encodes CDR1 LNHDA and CDR2 SQIVND (reference sequence). The CDR3 DNA reads TGTGCCAGTAGTATAGAGCGCCCCACAGGGGCCTCTGGCTCTGGGGCCAACGTCCTGACTTTC. This codes for CASSIERPTGASGSGANVLTF. Full variable domain (remainder filled in from reference TRBV19 and TRBJ2-6): DGGITQSPKYLFRKEGQNVTLSCEQNLNHDAMYWYRQDPGQGLRLIYYSQIVNDFQKGDIAEGYSVSREKKESFPLTVTSAQKNPTAFYLCASSIERPTGASGSGANVLTFGAGSRLTVL.

V and J are TRBV7-9 and TRBJ2-1, with 12 bases identical to TRBD2. Germline CDR1 and CDR2: SEHNR and FQNEAQ (reference sequence). The trim removed 2 bases at V and 6 bases at J, leaving 5 bases unmatched. The CDR3 is 16 residues long. The CDR3 region has the DNA TGTGCCAGCAGCTTAAAGTCTAGCGGGAGGGGCAATGAGCAGTTCTTC. Protein sequence: CASSLKSSGRGNEQFF.

The chain uses TRBV7-9 and TRBJ1-5; D remains unclear. From germline, CDR1 is SEHNR and CDR2 FQNEAQ (reference sequence). The CDR3 covers 16 residues. V shed 5 bases and J shed 3 bases, with 17 bases lying between them. Here the CDR3 reads CASSPLHQADNQPQHF. The CDR3 DNA reads TGTGCCAGCAGCCCCCTTCACCAGGCAGACAATCAGCCCCAGCATTTT.

This clone was found a few times. The chain joins TRBV7-9 to TRBJ1-4, with TRBD1 as a possible D gene (6 bases). The CDR3 contains 17 residues. V was pared by 2 bases and J by 7 bases, with 20 bases between. The V gene's germline CDR1 is SEHNR and CDR2 FQNEAQ (reference sequence). CDR3 residues: CASSLRASGGAGEKLFF. DNA of the CDR3: TGTGCCAGCAGCTTAAGGGCGTCGGGGGGGGCAGGTGAAAAACTGTTTTTT.

The rearrangement links TRBV10-3 to TRBJ2-1, with D perhaps matching TRBD2 (7 bases). V was shortened by 3 bases and J by 2 bases, with 14 bases between the two germline ends. This CDR3 contains 16 residues. From germline, CDR1 is ENHRY and CDR2 SYGVKD. CDR3 amino acids: CAISDFTGGAYNEQFF. DNA of the CDR3: TGTGCCATCAGTGATTTCACGGGGGGCGCCTACAATGAGCAGTTCTTC.

This chain joins TRBV6-1 and TRBJ1-2, with 8 bases identical to TRBD1. Per germline, CDR1 MNHNS and CDR2 SASEGT. Trimming at V came to 4 bases and at J to 7 bases, leaving 5 bases not matched to a gene. The CDR3 has 13 residues. The CDR3 spells CASSGRDRPGYTF. In DNA form, the CDR3 reads TGTGCCAGCAGTGGCCGGGACAGGCCTGGCTACACCTTC.

V and J are TRBV27 and TRBJ2-5; TRBD1 aligns across 9 bases. The last part of the DNA fits TRBJ2-7 better; the J call may be wrong. Germline CDR1 MNHEY, CDR2 SMNVEV (reference sequence). The CDR3 sequence is 15 residues long. In nucleotides, the CDR3 is TGTGCCAGCAGTCTCTCCGGGACAGGGATCGACGAGCAGTACTTC. As protein: CASSLSGTGIDEQYF.

V is TRBV12-5 and J is TRBJ1-2; the D gene is possibly TRBD1 (5 bases). In germline, CDR1 is LGHNT, CDR2 FRNRAP. This CDR3 has 16 amino acids. V was shortened by 3 bases and J by 8 bases, with 22 bases between the two germline ends. The CDR3 nucleotides are TGTGCTAGTGGTTTAACGGAGGGGATACGGATTGGGGGCTACACCTTC. It is translated as CASGLTEGIRIGGYTF.

Notes on this clone: Different DNA sequences within this sample yield the same CDR3. V is TRBV5-1 and J is TRBJ2-7, with D tentatively TRBD2 (7 bases). The ends were cut back, 2 bases at V and 0 bases at J, with 9 bases in the middle. The CDR3 length is 14 residues. Looked up from germline, CDR1 is SGHRS and CDR2 is YFSETQ. CDR3 in DNA: TGCGCCAGCAGCTTTGGGGGGGCCTCCTACGAGCAGTACTTC. It encodes CASSFGGASYEQYF. The full variable domain, in which reference TRBV5-1 and TRBJ2-7 provide the parts outside the CDR3, is KAGVTQTPRYLIKTRGQQVTLSCSPISGHRSVSWYQQTPGQGLQFLFEYFSETQRNKGNFPGRFSGRQFSNSRSEMNVSTLELGDSALYLCASSFGGASYEQYFGPGTRLTVT.

The chain combines TRBV7-6 with TRBJ2-3; 9 bases align to TRBD2. J gave up 2 bases and V 5 bases, and 8 bases lay outside the gene matches. CDR3 length: 16 residues. Germline V gives CDR1 SGHVS, CDR2 FNYEAQ. The CDR3 region is CASSPRGGRDTDTQYF. For the CDR3, the DNA is TGTGCCAGCAGCCCGCGGGGGGGCCGGGACACAGATACGCAGTATTTT.

The rearrangement joins TRBV18 to TRBJ1-4, with D perhaps TRBD1 (5 bases). V was clipped by 0 bases and J by 3 bases, with 8 bases between them. The germline V gene has CDR1 KGHSH and CDR2 LQKENI. This CDR3 is 15 amino acids long. CDR3: CASSPPGGANEKLFF. For the CDR3, the DNA is TGTGCCAGCTCACCACCCGGAGGGGCTAATGAAAAACTGTTTTTT.

The chain recombines TRBV2 with TRBJ2-2, with 9 bases that match TRBD2. The germline V gene encodes CDR1 SNHLY and CDR2 FYNNEI. Trimming cost V 8 bases and J 4 bases; bases outside gene matches: 2. CDR3 length: 13 amino acids. The DNA of the CDR3 is TGTGCCAGCCAGCGGGGGGCCACCGGGGAGCTGTTTTTT. Translated, it gives CASQRGATGELFF. The whole variable domain, filled in from reference TRBV2 and TRBJ2-2, reads EPEVTQTPSHQVTQMGQEVILRCVPISNHLYFYWYRQILGQKVEFLVSFYNNEISEKSEIFDDQFSVERPDGSNFTLKIRSTKLEDSAMYFCASQRGATGELFFGEGSRLTVL.

For the CDR3, the DNA is TGTGCCAGCAGCTTGGGACAGGCGTCGTCCTACGAGCAGTACTTC. This translates into CASSLGQASSYEQYF. The rearrangement uses TRBV5-6 and TRBJ2-7; the D gene is possibly TRBD1 (6 bases). The ends were cut back, 0 bases at V and 1 base at J, with 11 bases in the middle. Germline values: CDR1 SGHDT, CDR2 YYEEEE. CDR3 length: 15 amino acids.

This clone was counted once. The chain links TRBV18 to TRBJ2-2, with 10 bases fitting TRBD2. CDR1 is KGHSH, CDR2 LQKENI, per germline. Trimming at V came to 3 bases and at J to 1 base, leaving 2 bases not matched to a gene. The CDR3 spans 16 residues. CDR3: CASSPGLAMNTGELFF. In nucleotides, the CDR3 is TGTGCCAGCTCACCGGGACTAGCGATGAACACCGGGGAGCTGTTTTTT. The entire variable domain, with the rest obtained from reference TRBV18 and TRBJ2-2, is as follows: NAGVMQNPRHLVRRRGQEARLRCSPMKGHSHVYWYRQLPEEGLKFMVYLQKENIIDESGMPKERFSAEFPKEGPSILRIQQVVRGDSAAYFCASSPGLAMNTGELFFGEGSRLTVL.

This clone has only one observation. The J gene is TRBJ1-5, the V gene TRBV21-1; the listed D gene, TRBD1, was not tested against the DNA. TRBV21-1 has pseudogene status. The CDR3 sequence is 14 residues long. In nucleotides, the CDR3 is TGTGCCAGCAAGAAGACAGAAGAGGATCAGCCCCAGCATTTT. Translation gives CASKKTEEDQPQHF.

The rearrangement joins TRBV19 to TRBJ1-1; 8 bases fit TRBD1. The length of the CDR3 is 12 residues. Germline assignment: CDR1 LNHDA and CDR2 SQIVND (reference sequence). V gave up 10 bases and J gave up 3 bases; unmatched junction bases: 4. CDR3 DNA sequence: TGTGCCACCAGACAGGGGTACACTGAAGCTTTCTTT. Translated: CATRQGYTEAFF. Together with reference TRBV19 and TRBJ1-1, the CDR3 gives the full variable domain: DGGITQSPKYLFRKEGQNVTLSCEQNLNHDAMYWYRQDPGQGLRLIYYSQIVNDFQKGDIAEGYSVSREKKESFPLTVTSAQKNPTAFYLCATRQGYTEAFFGQGTRLTVV.

This clone appeared a single time. V is TRBV5-1 and J is TRBJ2-3; 13 bases fit TRBD2. The CDR3 length is 16 residues. V shed 4 bases, J shed 4 bases, and the junction held 6 bases outside the gene matches. Germline CDR1 and CDR2: SGHRS and YFSETQ. Here the CDR3 DNA reads TGCGCCAGCAGCCGTCCCGGGACTAGCGGGGCAGATACGCAGTATTTT. The encoded protein is CASSRPGTSGADTQYF.

The V gene is TRBV7-2, the J gene TRBJ1-1; 7 nucleotides match TRBD1. The CDR3 runs 14 residues. Trimming took 5 bases from V and 3 from J; bases not matched to a gene: 6. The germline gives CDR1 SGHTA, CDR2 FQGNSA. CDR3 DNA: TGTGCCAGCAGCCAGGGGGAAGGGGACACTGAAGCTTTCTTT. This translates into CASSQGEGDTEAFF.

Notes on this clone: Mismatch with germline at one junction end may stem from a read error. The chain employs TRBV7-3 and TRBJ1-2; D possibly corresponds to TRBD1 (5 bases). The length of the CDR3 is 12 residues. Germline V gene lookup returns CDR1 SGHTA and CDR2 FQGTGA. The CDR3 spells CASSPQGDGHTF. DNA for the CDR3: TGTGCCAGCAGCCCCCAGGGTGATGGCCACACCTTC.

V gene TRBV25-1 combines with J gene TRBJ2-7, with TRBD2 matching 9 bases. The CDR3 covers 16 residues. Losses at the gene ends were 2 bases for V and 2 bases for J; bases not matched to a gene: 7. In germline, CDR1 is MGHDK, CDR2 SYGVNS. The CDR3 nucleotides read TGTGCCAGCAGTGAAGGATTAGCGGGAGTGGCCTACGAGCAGTACTTC. It encodes CASSEGLAGVAYEQYF.

Of note for this clone: The sample carries other DNA sequences with the same CDR3. The CDR3 DNA sequence: TGTGCCAGCAGCTTAAGTCCCGGAGAGACCCAGTACTTC. It yields the protein CASSLSPGETQYF. The chain uses TRBV7-6 and TRBJ2-5; D call uncertain. The CDR3 totals 13 residues. With 2 bases removed from V and 4 bases from J, the gap between germline ends came to 8 bases. Germline V gene data show CDR1 as SGHVS and CDR2 as FNYEAQ.

The chain employs TRBV7-9 and TRBJ1-4; 7 nucleotides align to TRBD1. CDR3 size: 15 residues. Germline CDR1 and CDR2: SEHNR and FQNEAQ (reference sequence). The CDR3 coding sequence is TGTACCGGACAGGACCTTCTTGGGACTAATGAAAAACTGTTTTTT. Protein: CTGQDLLGTNEKLFF.